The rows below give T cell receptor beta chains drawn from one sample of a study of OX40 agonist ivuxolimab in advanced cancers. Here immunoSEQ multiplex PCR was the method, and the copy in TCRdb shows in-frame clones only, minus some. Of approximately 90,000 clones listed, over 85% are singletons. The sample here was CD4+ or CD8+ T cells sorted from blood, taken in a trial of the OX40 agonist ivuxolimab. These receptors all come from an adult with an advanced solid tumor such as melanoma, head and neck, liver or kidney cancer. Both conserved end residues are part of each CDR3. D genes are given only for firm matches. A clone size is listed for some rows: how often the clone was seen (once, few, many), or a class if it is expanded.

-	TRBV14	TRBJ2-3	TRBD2	TGTGCCAGCAGCCAGGGACTAGCCGAGTTCTGGACGGATACGCAGTATTTT	CASSQGLAEFWTDTQYF
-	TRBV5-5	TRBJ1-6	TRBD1	TGTGCCAGCAGTTTCGACAGGGCTTCACCCCTCCACTTT	CASSFDRASPLHF
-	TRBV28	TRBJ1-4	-	TGTGCCAGCAGTACCTCCGGGTCATTTAATGAAAAACTGTTTTTT	CASSTSGSFNEKLFF
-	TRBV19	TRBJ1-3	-	TGTGCCAGTAGACCCTTCACTGTCGAGGAAACAGCCATATATTTT	CASRPFTVEETAIYF
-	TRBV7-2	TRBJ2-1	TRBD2	TGTGCCAGCAGCTTAGTTCGGGGGGGCTCAGGTAATGAGCAGTTCTTC	CASSLVRGGSGNEQFF
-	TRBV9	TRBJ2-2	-	TGTGCCAGCAGCGTAGTCGCGGGCGGGGAGCTGTTTTTT	CASSVVAGGELFF
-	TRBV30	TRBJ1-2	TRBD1	TGTGCCTGGGCGACGCCAAGGACAGGGTGGGGCTACACCTTC	CAWATPRTGWGYTF
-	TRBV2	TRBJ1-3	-	TGTGCCAGCACCATGGGGGGCGGAGGAAACACCATATATTTT	CASTMGGGGNTIYF
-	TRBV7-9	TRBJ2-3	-	TGTGCCAGCAGCTTAGGACTAGAAAGGGATACGCAGTATTTT	CASSLGLERDTQYF
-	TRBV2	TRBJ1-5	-	TGTGCCAGCAATTCGGGGAATCAGCCCCAGCATTTT	CASNSGNQPQHF
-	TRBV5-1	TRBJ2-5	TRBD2	TGCGCCAGCAGCTTTGCGGGGGTGTACCAAGAGACCCAGTACTTC	CASSFAGVYQETQYF
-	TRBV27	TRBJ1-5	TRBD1	TGTGCCAGCAGTTCGGGACAGAGAAGCAATCAGCCCCAGCATTTT	CASSSGQRSNQPQHF
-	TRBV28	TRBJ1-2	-	TGTGCCAGCAGTAGCGGTGGCTACACCTTC	CASSSGGYTF
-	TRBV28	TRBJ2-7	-	TGTGCCAGCAGTCGGTTGGAGAAGTACTTC	CASSRLEKYF
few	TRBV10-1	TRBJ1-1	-	TGCGCCAGCAGTGAGTCGGACACTGAAGCTTTCTTT	CASSESDTEAFF
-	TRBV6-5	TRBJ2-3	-	TGTGCCAGCAGTTACTCAAGTGGGGTTGATACGCAGTATTTT	CASSYSSGVDTQYF
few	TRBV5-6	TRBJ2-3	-	TGTGCCAGCAGCTTGGACCCTCAGGAGGATACGCAGTATTTT	CASSLDPQEDTQYF
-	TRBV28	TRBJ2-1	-	TGTGCCAGCAGTTCGGGGGGCGACAATGAGCAGTTCTTC	CASSSGGDNEQFF
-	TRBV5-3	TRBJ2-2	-	TGTGCCAGAAGCTTGGCGACGGGACGGGACACCGGGGAGCTGTTTTTT	CARSLATGRDTGELFF
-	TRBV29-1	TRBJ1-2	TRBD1	TGCAGCGTGCCCGGGGACAGGCCCTACTATGGCTACACCTTC	CSVPGDRPYYGYTF
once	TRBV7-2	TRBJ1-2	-	TGTGCCAGCAGTTCACAGGCTGGCTATGGCTACACCTTC	CASSSQAGYGYTF
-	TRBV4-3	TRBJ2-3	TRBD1	TGCGCCAGCAGCCAAGAGAGGGGGCATACGCAGTATTTT	CASSQERGHTQYF
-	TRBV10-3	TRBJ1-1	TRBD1	TGTGCCATCACCAAACGACAGGGTGATACTGAAGCTTTCTTT	CAITKRQGDTEAFF
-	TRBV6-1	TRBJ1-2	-	TGTGCCAGCAGCCAAAGCGGACAGTTCTATGGCTACACCTTC	CASSQSGQFYGYTF
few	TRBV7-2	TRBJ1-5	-	TGTGCCAGCAGCTTAGACGGTCAGCCCCAGCATTTT	CASSLDGQPQHF
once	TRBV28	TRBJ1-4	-	TGTGCCAGCAGTTTGGTCTCGGCGGAAAAACTGTTTTTT	CASSLVSAEKLFF
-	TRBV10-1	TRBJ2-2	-	TGCGCCAGCAGTGAGTCGATTCAGGGATCCGGGGAGCTGTTTTTT	CASSESIQGSGELFF
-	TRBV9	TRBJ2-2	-	TGTGCCAGCAGCCCACAAGGCCGAACCATAAGGGGCGGGGAGCTGTTTTTT	CASSPQGRTIRGGELFF
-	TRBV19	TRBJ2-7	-	TGTGCCAGTAGTAGGGAGACAGGGGACTACTACGAGCAGTACTTC	CASSRETGDYYEQYF
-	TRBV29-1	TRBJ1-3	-	TGCAGCGTTCGGACCTCTGGAAACACCATATATTTT	CSVRTSGNTIYF
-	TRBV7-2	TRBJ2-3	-	TGTGCCAGCAGCACCTCGGTAGGGAGCACAGATACGCAGTATTTT	CASSTSVGSTDTQYF
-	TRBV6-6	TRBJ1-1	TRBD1	TGTGCCAGCAGTAACCGGGGACAGGGGGATACTGAAGCTTTCTTT	CASSNRGQGDTEAFF
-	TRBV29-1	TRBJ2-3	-	TGCAGCAACGCCAGGCGGACTGGAAGCACAGATACGCAGTATTTT	CSNARRTGSTDTQYF
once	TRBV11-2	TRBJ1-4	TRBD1	TGTGCCAGCAGCCGACAGGGACCAAATGAAAAACTGTTTTTT	CASSRQGPNEKLFF
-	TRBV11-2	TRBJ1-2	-	TGTGCCAGCAGCTTAGGTCTGGGACCGGGAGGCTACACCTTC	CASSLGLGPGGYTF
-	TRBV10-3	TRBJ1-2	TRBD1	TGTGCCATCAGAATGACAGGGGAAGGTGGCTACACCTTC	CAIRMTGEGGYTF
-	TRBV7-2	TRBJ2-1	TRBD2	TGTGCCAGCAGCCCCAAACTAGCGGGGGCCCCCGGGGAAAATGAGCAGTTCTTC	CASSPKLAGAPGENEQFF
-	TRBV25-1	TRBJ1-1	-	TGTGCCAGCAGTGGCCTAGGACAGCTTGAAGCTTTCTTT	CASSGLGQLEAFF
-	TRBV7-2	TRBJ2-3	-	TGTGCCAGCAGCTATTTGGGACCTAGCACAGATACGCAGTATTTT	CASSYLGPSTDTQYF
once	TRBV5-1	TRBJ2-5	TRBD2	TGCGCCAGCAGTCCCATCGGGACTAGCGGACTACAAGAGACCCAGTACTTC	CASSPIGTSGLQETQYF
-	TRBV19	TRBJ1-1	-	TGTGCCAGTAGTATCTCTGGGGCGGGCAACACTGAAGCTTTCTTT	CASSISGAGNTEAFF
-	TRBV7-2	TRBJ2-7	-	TGTGCCAGCAGCTTAGAATGGTTCGAGCAGTACTTC	CASSLEWFEQYF
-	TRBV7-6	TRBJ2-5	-	TGTGCCAGCAGCTTAGTTCCCGGGACAACCCTCCAGGAGACCCAGTACTTC	CASSLVPGTTLQETQYF
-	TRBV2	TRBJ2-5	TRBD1	TGTGCCAGCAGTAAACAGGGGGCGTACCAAGAGACCCAGTACTTC	CASSKQGAYQETQYF
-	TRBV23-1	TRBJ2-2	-	TGCGCCAGCAGTCAATTTCTCCGACAGCCGAACACCGGGGAGCTGTTTTTT	CASSQFLRQPNTGELFF
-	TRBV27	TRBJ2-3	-	TGTGCCAGCAGTCAAGGACAGTTCACAGATACGCAGTATTTT	CASSQGQFTDTQYF